This T cell receptor (beta chain) was captured by sequencing in a study of cytomegalovirus exposure and HLA in healthy donors. PCR used 60 Vbeta primers and 13 Jbeta primers. Sequencing used immunoSEQ multiplex PCR; TCRdb keeps in-frame clones, though not all of them. Its listing shows under 200,000 clones. Trimming took off 5 bases at V and 4 bases at J, with 14 bases between the two ends. This CDR3 has 14 residues. Germline V gene lookup returns CDR1 SGHTA and CDR2 FQGNSA. Of note for this clone: The antigen is unknown.

Notes on the study in general: For most TCR beta V segments, an earlier analysis put the productive rate at about 87% or about 30% of the time. HLA alleles showed associations with around 15,000 TCR beta sequences in a later analysis, at a 0.05 false discovery rate. TCR beta chains associated with HLA were, in a later analysis, more clonally expanded than equally common others.

Sample: PBMCs. This clonotype was sampled from a man aged 25-45 years in good health and CMV-seronegative. This rearrangement joins TRBV7-2 to TRBJ1-2; TRBD1 might be the D (6 bases). The CDR3 DNA is TGTGCCAGCAGCGGACAGTCGCACATCTATGGCTACACCTTC. Translated, it gives CASSGQSHIYGYTF.